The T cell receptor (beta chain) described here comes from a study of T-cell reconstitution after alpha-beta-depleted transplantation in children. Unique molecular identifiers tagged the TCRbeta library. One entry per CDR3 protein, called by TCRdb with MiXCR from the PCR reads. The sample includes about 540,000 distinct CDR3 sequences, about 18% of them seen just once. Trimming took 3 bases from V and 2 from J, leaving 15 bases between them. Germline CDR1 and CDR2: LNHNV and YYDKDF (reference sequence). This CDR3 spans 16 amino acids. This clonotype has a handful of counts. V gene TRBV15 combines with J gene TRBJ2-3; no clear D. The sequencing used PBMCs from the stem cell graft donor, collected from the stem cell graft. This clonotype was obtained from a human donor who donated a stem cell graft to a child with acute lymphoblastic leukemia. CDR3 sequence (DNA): TGTGCCACCAGCAGGGCAGTCTCGGAGTTCACAGATACGCAGTATTTT. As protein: CATSRAVSEFTDTQYF.